Each of the 24 T cell receptor beta chains below was sequenced from the same sample in a study of cytomegalovirus exposure and HLA in healthy donors. Profiled with immunoSEQ multiplex PCR; TCRdb holds only in-frame clones, not every one. There are about 70,000 clones in the sample; 85% to 95% occur only once, and about 1.9% lies in the top ten. The specimen was PBMCs. These TCRs come from a woman between 18 and 30 years old in good health and CMV-seropositive.

The chain couples TRBV4-2 to TRBJ2-7, with D maybe TRBD1 (6 bases). Trimming removed 1 base at V and 0 bases at J, with 16 bases between. This CDR3 region has 17 residues. Per germline, CDR1 LGHNA and CDR2 YNFKEQ. In DNA form, the CDR3 reads TGTGCCAGCAGCCAAGTCAGGGGCGGACGTTTCTCCTACGAGCAGTACTTC. This codes for CASSQVRGGRFSYEQYF.

In DNA form, the CDR3 reads TGTGCCAGCAGTTTTGGAGTCTCCTACGAGCAGTACTTC. As protein: CASSFGVSYEQYF. The rearrangement uses TRBV27 and TRBJ2-7; D not resolved. V was clipped by 3 bases and J by 0 bases, with 6 bases between them. Germline V gene data show CDR1 as MNHEY and CDR2 as SMNVEV (reference sequence). The CDR3 is 13 residues long.

The rearrangement links TRBV13 to TRBJ1-4, with 8 bases that match TRBD1. The CDR3 loop spans 13 amino acids. The germline CDR1 and CDR2 sequences are PRHDT and FYEKMQ (reference sequence). V was pared by 5 bases and J by 12 bases, with 8 bases of the junction left unmatched. CDR3 loop: CASSPGQGGELFF. CDR3 coding DNA: TGTGCCAGCAGCCCCGGACAGGGTGGGGAACTGTTTTTT.

The chain employs TRBV19 and TRBJ2-7; TRBD2 matches 14 bases. This CDR3 contains 16 residues. The V gene's germline CDR1 is LNHDA and CDR2 SQIVND (reference sequence). With 5 bases clipped from V and 4 bases from J, the junction kept 7 bases outside the gene matches. The CDR3 DNA follows: TGTGCCAGTAGTGAGGGGACTAGCGGGAGTTGGTACGAGCAGTACTTC. It yields the protein CASSEGTSGSWYEQYF.

There are a few counts of this clone. V usage is TRBV7-6 and J usage is TRBJ2-7, with 11 bases aligning to TRBD2. Germline V lookup: CDR1 SGHVS, CDR2 FNYEAQ. The V segment lost 5 bases and the J segment 4 bases; nucleotides outside the gene matches: 7. The CDR3 runs 15 residues. The CDR3 spells CASSLGTSGFYEQYF. CDR3 DNA: TGTGCCAGCAGCCTCGGGACTAGCGGATTTTACGAGCAGTACTTC.

The V call is TRBV7-7, the J call TRBJ2-5; 7 bases agree with TRBD2. Germline V gene sequence: CDR1 SSHAT, CDR2 FNYEAQ (reference sequence). The J segment lost 5 bases and the V segment lost 1 base, leaving 4 bases of the junction unmatched. The CDR3 is 14 amino acids. The CDR3 protein is CASSLDGGGETQYF. CDR3 coding DNA: TGTGCCAGCAGCTTAGACGGGGGAGGGGAGACCCAGTACTTC.

This sequence joins TRBV4-1 and TRBJ2-7; 10 bases agree with TRBD2. The V and J ends lost 4 bases and 2 bases, in that order; junction bases with no gene match: 2. This CDR3 contains 14 residues. Germline loops: CDR1 MGHRA, CDR2 YSYEKL. As DNA, the CDR3 is TGCGCCAGCAGCCCTCTAGCGGGAGCCTACGAGCAGTACTTC. Its translation is CASSPLAGAYEQYF.

The chain joins TRBV7-2 to TRBJ2-1, with 8 bases fitting TRBD1. V was clipped by 2 bases and J by 9 bases; unmatched bases: 9. Germline loops: CDR1 SGHTA, CDR2 FQGNSA. This CDR3 has 15 residues. The CDR3 bases are TGTGCCAGCAGCTTAATTGAGACAGGGGTTGGTGAGCAGTTCTTC. This codes for CASSLIETGVGEQFF.

The rearrangement links TRBV7-9 to TRBJ2-1; D gene uncertain. CDR1 is SEHNR and CDR2 is FQNEAQ in the germline V gene (reference sequence). This CDR3 region has 14 residues. V was pared by 1 base and J by 7 bases, with 11 bases between. The CDR3 here is CASSLVQAVNEQFF. In DNA form, the CDR3 reads TGTGCCAGCAGCTTAGTCCAAGCTGTAAATGAGCAGTTCTTC.

The chain joins TRBV5-1 to TRBJ1-4; D perhaps matches TRBD1 (5 bases). Germline V gives CDR1 SGHRS, CDR2 YFSETQ. The germline V and J ends were trimmed by 4 bases and 4 bases, with 14 bases remaining between them. This CDR3 is 15 amino acids long. CDR3 in DNA: TGCGCCAGCAGCGCGGGGCATTCGATTAATGAAAAACTGTTTTTT. Amino acid sequence: CASSAGHSINEKLFF.

The rearrangement links TRBV6-4 to TRBJ2-3; 15 bases line up with TRBD2. The germline V gene encodes CDR1 MRHNA and CDR2 SNTAGT. V gave up 4 bases and J gave up 3 bases; unmatched junction bases: 2. The CDR3 is 16 amino acids. CDR3 DNA sequence: TGTGCCAGCAGTGCCGGACTAGCGGGAGGGACAGATACGCAGTATTTT. It codes for CASSAGLAGGTDTQYF.

This sequence joins TRBV11-2 and TRBJ2-2; perhaps TRBD2 as D (6 bases). This CDR3 has 13 residues. V was clipped by 3 bases and J by 5 bases, with 7 bases between them. CDR1 and CDR2 (germline): SGHAT, FQNNGV. The DNA for the CDR3 is TGTGCCAGCAGCTTGACTAGAACCGGGGAGCTGTTTTTT. This encodes CASSLTRTGELFF.

The chain combines TRBV19 with TRBJ2-7, with 12 nucleotides matching TRBD1. The V gene's germline CDR1 is LNHDA and CDR2 SQIVND (reference sequence). The V and J ends lost 6 bases and 4 bases, in that order; junction bases with no gene match: 1. The CDR3 spans 13 residues. The CDR3 DNA is TGTGCCAGTAGGGGACAGGGGGCTTACGAGCAGTACTTC. Translating gives CASRGQGAYEQYF.

This clone came up once. The V gene is TRBV27, the J gene TRBJ2-2; D is perhaps TRBD1 (6 bases). Germline CDR1 and CDR2: MNHEY and SMNVEV (reference sequence). The CDR3 consists of 13 residues. V lost 4 bases to trimming and J lost 7 bases, with 10 bases between them. CDR3 nucleotide sequence: TGTGCCAGCAGTTCAACAGGGAACGGGGAGCTGTTTTTT. Its translation is CASSSTGNGELFF.

This clone was picked up one time. The chain employs TRBV5-4 and TRBJ1-2; 12 positions match TRBD1. The CDR3 extends over 16 amino acids. Per the germline V gene, CDR1 is SGHNT and CDR2 is YYREEE (reference sequence). V shed 4 bases, J shed 8 bases, and the junction held 12 bases outside the gene matches. Here the CDR3 reads CASSDRDRGLRQGYTF. CDR3 nucleotide sequence: TGTGCCAGCAGCGACCGGGACAGGGGGCTCAGGCAAGGCTACACCTTC.

The rearrangement links TRBV28 to TRBJ1-5; D unclear. The CDR3 has 16 amino acids. Germline lookup yields CDR1 MDHEN and CDR2 SYDVKM. Deletions cut 1 base from V and 0 bases from J, with 10 bases between. The CDR3 DNA reads TGTGCCAGCAGTTTATATTCTTCTTATAGCAATCAGCCCCAGCATTTT. It translates to CASSLYSSYSNQPQHF.

The chain couples TRBV5-1 to TRBJ2-5; possible D gene TRBD2, 5 bases. CDR1 and CDR2 from the germline V gene are SGHRS and YFSETQ. The CDR3 has 13 amino acids. V gave up 4 bases and J gave up 5 bases, with 12 bases separating them. The CDR3 DNA sequence: TGCGCCAGCAGCCCGGGGTCCGAGGAGACCCAGTACTTC. Protein product: CASSPGSEETQYF. The whole variable domain, remainder taken from reference TRBV5-1 and TRBJ2-5, is KAGVTQTPRYLIKTRGQQVTLSCSPISGHRSVSWYQQTPGQGLQFLFEYFSETQRNKGNFPGRFSGRQFSNSRSEMNVSTLELGDSALYLCASSPGSEETQYFGPGTRLLVL.

The chain has TRBV27 and TRBJ1-1; 7 nucleotides match TRBD1. V was clipped by 5 bases and J by 4 bases; unmatched bases: 7. Germline V gene sequence: CDR1 MNHEY, CDR2 SMNVEV (reference sequence). This CDR3 has 14 residues. The CDR3 coding sequence is TGTGCCAGCAGTCCCTCGGCAGGGGGCACTGAAGCTTTCTTT. Encoded protein: CASSPSAGGTEAFF.

In regard to this clone: An end of the junction differs from the germline gene, which may be a read error. V gene TRBV29-1 combines with J gene TRBJ1-5, with D uncertain. The germline gives CDR1 SQVTM, CDR2 ANQGSEA. The CDR3 runs 12 residues. CDR3 residues: CSADTPDQAQHF. The CDR3 region has the DNA TGCAGCGCAGACACCCCTGATCAGGCCCAGCATTTT.

The chain recombines TRBV11-2 with TRBJ2-5; D is uncertain. Between the trimmed V and J ends, which lost 5 bases and 0 bases, there was a span of 16 bases. The CDR3 runs 16 residues. CDR1 is SGHAT and CDR2 is FQNNGV in the germline V gene. The CDR3 loop reads CASSVGPNTYQETQYF. The CDR3 DNA follows: TGTGCCAGCAGCGTAGGGCCCAACACGTACCAAGAGACCCAGTACTTC.

The V gene is TRBV7-2, the J gene TRBJ2-7; 14 nucleotides align to TRBD2. Germline values: CDR1 SGHTA, CDR2 FQGNSA. The CDR3 totals 16 residues. V was pared by 0 bases and J by 3 bases, with 1 base of the junction left unmatched. The CDR3 DNA sequence: TGTGCCAGCAGCTTAGCAGGACTAGCGGGGGGCTACGAGCAGTACTTC. Protein sequence: CASSLAGLAGGYEQYF.

The CDR3: CASSSRVLMNTEAFF. In DNA, the CDR3 is TGTGCCAGCAGCTCCCGAGTTCTAATGAACACTGAAGCTTTCTTT. This chain joins TRBV6-5 and TRBJ1-1; D unresolved. CDR1 is MNHEY, CDR2 SVGAGI, per germline. V lost 6 bases, J lost 0 bases, and 14 bases lay in between. CDR3 length: 15 residues.

This clone was detected once. V and J are TRBV10-3 and TRBJ1-1; D perhaps matches TRBD1 (6 bases). The germline V gene has CDR1 ENHRY and CDR2 SYGVKD. Trimming removed 6 bases from V and 0 bases from J, with 14 bases in between. The CDR3 runs to 15 residues. The CDR3: CAISGRQAVNTEAFF. Written as DNA, the CDR3 is TGTGCCATCAGCGGTAGACAGGCAGTGAACACTGAAGCTTTCTTT.

The chain couples TRBV6-1 to TRBJ2-7; D gene ambiguous. Between the trimmed V and J ends, which lost 11 bases and 5 bases, there was a span of 4 bases. The CDR3 is 8 residues long. Germline CDR1 reads MNHNS; CDR2 reads SASEGT. CDR3: CAADEQYF. CDR3 nucleotides: TGTGCCGCGGACGAGCAGTACTTC.